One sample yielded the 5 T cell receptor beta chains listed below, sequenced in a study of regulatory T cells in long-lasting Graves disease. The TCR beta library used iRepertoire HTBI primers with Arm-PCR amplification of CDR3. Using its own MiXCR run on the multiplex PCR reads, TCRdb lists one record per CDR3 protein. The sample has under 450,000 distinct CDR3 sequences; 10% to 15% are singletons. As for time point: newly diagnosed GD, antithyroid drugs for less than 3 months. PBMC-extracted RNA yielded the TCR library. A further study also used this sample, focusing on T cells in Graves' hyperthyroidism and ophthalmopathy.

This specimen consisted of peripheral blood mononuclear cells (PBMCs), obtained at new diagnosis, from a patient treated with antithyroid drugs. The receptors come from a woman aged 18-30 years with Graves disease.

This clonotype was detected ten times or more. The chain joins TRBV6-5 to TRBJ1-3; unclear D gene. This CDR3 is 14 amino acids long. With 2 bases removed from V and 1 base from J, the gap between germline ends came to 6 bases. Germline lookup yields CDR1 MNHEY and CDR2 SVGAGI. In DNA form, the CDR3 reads TGTGCCAGCAGTTACGACCATTCTGGAAACACCATATATTTT. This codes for CASSYDHSGNTIYF.

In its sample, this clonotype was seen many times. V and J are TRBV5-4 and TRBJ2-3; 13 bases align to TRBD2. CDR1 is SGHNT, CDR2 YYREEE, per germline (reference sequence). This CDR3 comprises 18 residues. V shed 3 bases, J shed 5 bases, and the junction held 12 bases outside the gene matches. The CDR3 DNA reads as TGTGCCAGCAGCTCGGGACTAGCGGGAAGCCATAGCCGAGATACGCAGTATTTT. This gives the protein CASSSGLAGSHSRDTQYF.

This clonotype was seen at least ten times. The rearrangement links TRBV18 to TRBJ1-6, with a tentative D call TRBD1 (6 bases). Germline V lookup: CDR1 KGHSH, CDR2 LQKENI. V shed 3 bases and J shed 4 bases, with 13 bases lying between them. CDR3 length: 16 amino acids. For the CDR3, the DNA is TGTGCCAGCTCACCTACAGGGACACTATATAATTCACCCCTCCACTTT. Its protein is CASSPTGTLYNSPLHF.

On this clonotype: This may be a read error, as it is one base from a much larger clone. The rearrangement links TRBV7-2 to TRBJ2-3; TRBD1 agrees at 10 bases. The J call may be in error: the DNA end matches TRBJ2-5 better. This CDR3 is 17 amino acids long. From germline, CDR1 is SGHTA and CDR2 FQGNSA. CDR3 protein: CASSPATRQGAGEAQYF. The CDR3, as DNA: TGTGCCAGCAGCCCGGCGACAAGACAGGGGGCAGGGGAGGCCCAGTACTTC.

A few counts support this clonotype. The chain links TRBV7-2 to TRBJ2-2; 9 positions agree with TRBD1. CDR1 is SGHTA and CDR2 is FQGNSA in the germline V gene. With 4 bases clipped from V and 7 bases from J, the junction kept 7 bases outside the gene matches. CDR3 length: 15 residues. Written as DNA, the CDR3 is TGTGCCAGCAGCTCGGACAGGGGTAGAATCGGGGAGCTGTTTTTT. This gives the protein CASSSDRGRIGELFF. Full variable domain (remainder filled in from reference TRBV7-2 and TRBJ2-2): GAGVSQSPSNKVTEKGKDVELRCDPISGHTALYWYRQSLGQGLEFLIYFQGNSAPDKSGLPSDRFSAERTGGSVSTLTIQRTQQEDSAVYLCASSSDRGRIGELFFGEGSRLTVL.